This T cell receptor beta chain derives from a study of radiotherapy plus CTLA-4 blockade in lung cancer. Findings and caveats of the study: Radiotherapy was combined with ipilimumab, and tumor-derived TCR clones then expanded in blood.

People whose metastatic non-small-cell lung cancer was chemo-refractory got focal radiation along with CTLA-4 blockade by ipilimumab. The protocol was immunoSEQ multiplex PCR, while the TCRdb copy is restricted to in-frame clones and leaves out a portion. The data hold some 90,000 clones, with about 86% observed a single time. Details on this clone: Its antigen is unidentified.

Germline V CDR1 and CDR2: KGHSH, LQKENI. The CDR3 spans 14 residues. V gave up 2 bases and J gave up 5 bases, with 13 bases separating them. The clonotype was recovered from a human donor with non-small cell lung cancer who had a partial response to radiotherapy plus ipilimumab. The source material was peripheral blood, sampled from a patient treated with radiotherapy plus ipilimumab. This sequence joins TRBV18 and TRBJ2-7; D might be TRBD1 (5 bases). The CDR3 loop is CASSPSPGNDEQYF. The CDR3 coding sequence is TGTGCCAGCTCACCAAGTCCAGGGAACGACGAGCAGTACTTC.